The next 27 T cell receptor beta chains were all read from a single sample in a study of cytomegalovirus exposure and HLA in healthy donors. Primers included in the PCR were 60 Vbeta and 13 Jbeta primers. Using immunoSEQ multiplex PCR, the repertoire was profiled, and TCRdb retains in-frame clones only, with some absent. The table has about 70,000 clones, 62% seen once. The sequencing input was PBMCs. Receptor source: a man in his thirties or forties in good health and CMV-seronegative.

The rearrangement links TRBV7-7 to TRBJ2-5, with D perhaps matching TRBD1 (5 bases). V lost 5 bases, J lost 1 base, and 11 bases lay in between. Germline V gives CDR1 SSHAT, CDR2 FNYEAQ (reference sequence). The CDR3 sequence is 14 residues long. CDR3: CASSTGQGQETQYF. CDR3 nucleotides: TGTGCCAGCAGCACCGGACAAGGCCAAGAGACCCAGTACTTC.

CDR3 DNA sequence: TGTGCCAGCAGCTTCTCTGGCGGCGGTGAAAAACTGTTTTTT. This codes for CASSFSGGGEKLFF. This chain links TRBV5-4 with TRBJ1-4, with D unresolved. The CDR3 sequence is 14 residues long. Trimming took off 2 bases at V and 7 bases at J, with 12 bases between the two ends. Germline lookup yields CDR1 SGHNT and CDR2 YYREEE (reference sequence).

The V call is TRBV6-5, the J call TRBJ1-6, with 7 bases identical to TRBD1. This CDR3 spans 14 amino acids. Germline trimming cut 5 bases from V and 8 bases from J; bases unmatched to any gene: 6. Germline loops: CDR1 MNHEY, CDR2 SVGAGI. Here the CDR3 DNA reads TGTGCCAGCAGTCCCCGGGACAGATATTCACCCCTCCACTTT. Its protein product is CASSPRDRYSPLHF.

The rearrangement uses TRBV2 and TRBJ2-7; tentatively, D is TRBD2 (6 bases). The CDR3 spans 12 residues. Between the trimmed V and J ends, which lost 8 bases and 5 bases, there was a span of 13 bases. Germline V lookup: CDR1 SNHLY, CDR2 FYNNEI. CDR3 sequence (DNA): TGTGCCAGCGACTGGGGAGGCCACGAGCAGTACTTC. Translation: CASDWGGHEQYF.

The chain carries TRBV27 and TRBJ2-7, with 9 bases that match TRBD1. This CDR3 region has 14 residues. V was pared by 8 bases and J by 2 bases, with 7 bases of the junction left unmatched. Germline assignment: CDR1 MNHEY and CDR2 SMNVEV (reference sequence). This CDR3 reads CASESGTGPYEQYF. DNA of the CDR3: TGTGCCAGCGAGTCCGGGACAGGGCCCTACGAGCAGTACTTC.

V and J are TRBV30 and TRBJ1-3; no clear D. This CDR3 has 12 residues. Germline-derived CDR1 and CDR2 are GTSNPN and SVGIG (reference sequence). The ends were cut back, 5 bases at V and 0 bases at J, with 5 bases in the middle. The CDR3 sequence is CAWDYSGNTIYF. For the CDR3, the DNA is TGTGCCTGGGACTACTCTGGAAACACCATATATTTT.

The CDR3 sequence is CASSYYTEAFF. CDR3 in DNA: TGTGCCAGCAGCTACTACACTGAAGCTTTCTTT. The V and J genes are TRBV6-1 and TRBJ1-1; D unresolved. This CDR3 comprises 11 residues. Germline V gives CDR1 MNHNS, CDR2 SASEGT. V was clipped by 6 bases and J by 3 bases, with 5 bases between them.

This clone was recorded once. The CDR3 nucleotides read TGCGCCAGCAGCCATGGACAGGGGGTCTTTCGTGACATTCAGTACTTC. This encodes CASSHGQGVFRDIQYF. This chain uses TRBV4-1 with TRBJ2-4; 10 nucleotides line up with TRBD1. The CDR3 length is 16 residues. The trim removed 3 bases at V and 8 bases at J, leaving 10 bases unmatched. Germline values: CDR1 MGHRA, CDR2 YSYEKL.

This clone was counted once. The J gene is TRBJ1-5, the V gene TRBV4-1; D possibly corresponds to TRBD1 (5 bases). CDR3 length: 22 amino acids. With 0 bases removed from V and 2 bases from J, the gap between germline ends came to 29 bases. The germline gives CDR1 MGHRA, CDR2 YSYEKL. The CDR3 region is CASSQDAAGPRFRVIGNQPQHF. The CDR3 DNA is TGCGCCAGCAGCCAAGATGCTGCGGGACCCAGGTTCCGGGTGATAGGCAATCAGCCCCAGCATTTT.

The rearrangement uses TRBV29-1 and TRBJ2-6; D uncertain. V lost 1 base and J 2 bases, leaving 9 bases between the germline ends. The CDR3 loop spans 15 amino acids. The germline gives CDR1 SQVTM, CDR2 ANQGSEA. DNA of the CDR3: TGCAGCGTTGAAGCTCCCCAGGCTGGGGCCAACGTCCTGACTTTC. The encoded protein is CSVEAPQAGANVLTF.

The CDR3 reads CASSLGGGGNSYEQYF. Here the CDR3 DNA reads TGTGCCAGCAGCTTAGGTGGCGGGGGAAACTCCTACGAGCAGTACTTC. The gene calls are TRBV7-2 and TRBJ2-7, with TRBD2 matching 7 bases. The CDR3 contains 16 residues. CDR1 and CDR2 from the germline V gene are SGHTA and FQGNSA. V was pared by 1 base and J by 0 bases, with 6 bases of the junction left unmatched.

The chain carries TRBV4-2 and TRBJ2-1; D is perhaps TRBD2 (7 bases). Germline V CDR1 and CDR2: LGHNA, YNFKEQ. The CDR3 contains 13 residues. V lost 0 bases to trimming and J lost 10 bases, with 10 bases between them. CDR3 region: CASSQDGGREQFF. The CDR3 nucleotides read TGTGCCAGCAGCCAAGACGGGGGGCGGGAGCAGTTCTTC.

This clone showed up just once. V gene TRBV5-1 combines with J gene TRBJ2-7; maybe TRBD2 (5 bases). Trimming removed 0 bases from V and 4 bases from J, with 11 bases in between. Per germline, CDR1 SGHRS and CDR2 YFSETQ. The CDR3 totals 14 residues. The CDR3 DNA sequence: TGCGCCAGCAGCTTGGGGAATCGGGATTACGAGCAGTACTTC. Translated, it gives CASSLGNRDYEQYF. Based on the CDR3 plus reference TRBV5-1 and TRBJ2-7, the full variable domain is KAGVTQTPRYLIKTRGQQVTLSCSPISGHRSVSWYQQTPGQGLQFLFEYFSETQRNKGNFPGRFSGRQFSNSRSEMNVSTLELGDSALYLCASSLGNRDYEQYFGPGTRLTVT.

CDR3: CASRGQGIYIEQFF. As DNA, the CDR3 is TGTGCCAGCAGAGGACAGGGGATTTATATTGAGCAGTTCTTC. V is TRBV2 and J is TRBJ2-1; TRBD1 aligns across 9 bases. The CDR3 is made up of 14 amino acids. Trimming cost V 6 bases and J 9 bases; bases outside gene matches: 9. From germline, CDR1 is SNHLY and CDR2 FYNNEI.

The rearrangement uses TRBV28 and TRBJ1-2, with TRBD1 as a possible D gene (6 bases). The CDR3 extends over 13 amino acids. Trimming pared 6 bases from V and 7 bases from J, leaving 15 bases between. CDR1 and CDR2 (germline): MDHEN, SYDVKM. In nucleotides, the CDR3 is TGTGCCAGCAGGTTGGGGGGGCATAGTGGCTACACCTTC. This codes for CASRLGGHSGYTF.

This clone was found a few times. The V call is TRBV6-5, the J call TRBJ1-4; D unclear. The CDR3 has 13 residues. Germline V gives CDR1 MNHEY, CDR2 SVGAGI. V was clipped by 8 bases and J by 7 bases, with 14 bases between them. The CDR3 nucleotides are TGTGCCAGCCACGGGGTTTTTGGTGAAAAACTGTTTTTT. Protein sequence: CASHGVFGEKLFF.

This clone was seen a handful of times. CDR3 in DNA: TGTGCCAGCTCACCACTAGAAGGCAGTATGGGCGAGCAGTACTTC. Translation: CASSPLEGSMGEQYF. This chain links TRBV18 with TRBJ2-5; D is uncertain. The DNA matches TRBJ2-7 better at its end, which makes the J call doubtful. The CDR3 loop spans 15 amino acids. Germline V gene lookup returns CDR1 KGHSH and CDR2 LQKENI.

This chain uses TRBV5-1 with TRBJ2-5; 15 nucleotides match TRBD2. The V segment lost 3 bases and the J segment 4 bases; nucleotides outside the gene matches: 16. Germline V CDR1 and CDR2: SGHRS, YFSETQ. The CDR3 has 20 amino acids. The CDR3 nucleotides read TGCGCCAGCAGCTGGGGTAGGGGACTAGCGGGGGGCCTGGGGCGAGAGACCCAGTACTTC. It is translated as CASSWGRGLAGGLGRETQYF.

This chain links TRBV7-9 with TRBJ1-1; D gene unclear. Germline CDR1 reads SEHNR; CDR2 reads FQNEAQ (reference sequence). The length of the CDR3 is 13 residues. V lost 1 base, J lost 8 bases, and 11 bases lay in between. In nucleotides, the CDR3 is TGTGCCAGCAGCTTAGAAGAGCGGATAGAAGCTTTCTTT. This sequence encodes CASSLEERIEAFF. The full variable domain, rest sourced from reference TRBV7-9 and TRBJ1-1, is DTGVSQNPRHKITKRGQNVTFRCDPISEHNRLYWYRQTLGQGPEFLTYFQNEAQLEKSRLLSDRFSAERPKGSFSTLEIQRTEQGDSAMYLCASSLEERIEAFFGQGTRLTVV.

This chain links TRBV7-8 with TRBJ2-3; 9 nucleotides align to TRBD2. The CDR3 is made up of 19 amino acids. The J segment lost 2 bases and the V segment lost 4 bases, leaving 16 bases of the junction unmatched. CDR1 SGHVS and CDR2 FQNEAQ come from the germline V gene. The CDR3 DNA reads as TGTGCCAGCAGCTGCAAAAGCCCCTCTAGCGGGGCCTACACAGATACGCAGTATTTT. Translation: CASSCKSPSSGAYTDTQYF.

This chain uses TRBV9 with TRBJ2-7; D is uncertain. V lost 0 bases and J 0 bases, leaving 10 bases between the germline ends. The length of the CDR3 is 15 residues. Germline V gene lookup returns CDR1 SGDLS and CDR2 YYNGEE. CDR3 sequence: CASSVEAGSSYEQYF. The DNA of the CDR3 is TGTGCCAGCAGCGTAGAGGCAGGCAGCTCCTACGAGCAGTACTTC.

V is TRBV7-2 and J is TRBJ2-5; D perhaps matches TRBD2 (6 bases). Trimming removed 5 bases at V and 1 base at J, with 17 bases between. This CDR3 is built from 16 residues. CDR1 and CDR2 from the germline V gene are SGHTA and FQGNSA. The CDR3 loop is CASSTLGAGLQETQYF. Written as DNA, the CDR3 is TGTGCCAGCAGCACCCTCGGCGCGGGGCTCCAAGAGACCCAGTACTTC.

The chain uses TRBV29-1 and TRBJ2-7; 7 bases are a match to TRBD2. The CDR3 has 14 residues. Per the germline V gene, CDR1 is SQVTM and CDR2 is ANQGSEA. Germline trimming cut 2 bases from V and 0 bases from J; bases unmatched to any gene: 4. Here the CDR3 reads CSVEMGGGSYEQYF. The CDR3 DNA reads TGCAGCGTTGAAATGGGGGGGGGCTCCTACGAGCAGTACTTC.

This clone was detected once. V and J are TRBV25-1 and TRBJ2-5; a possible D gene is TRBD1 (5 bases). CDR3 length: 12 residues. V was shortened by 8 bases and J by 5 bases, with 12 bases between the two germline ends. Germline V gene data show CDR1 as MGHDK and CDR2 as SYGVNS. CDR3 in amino acids: CASCQGGETQYF. CDR3 bases: TGTGCCAGCTGCCAGGGCGGTGAGACCCAGTACTTC.

This chain links TRBV29-1 with TRBJ1-5; the D gene is possibly TRBD1 (6 bases). The CDR3 runs to 14 residues. Trimming removed 5 bases from V and 6 bases from J, with 17 bases in between. CDR1 is SQVTM, CDR2 ANQGSEA, per germline. Here the CDR3 DNA reads TGCAGCGTTCGGGCAGGGGAGGGCAGTCAGCCCCAGCATTTT. This sequence encodes CSVRAGEGSQPQHF. Full variable domain (outside the CDR3, taken from reference TRBV29-1 and TRBJ1-5): SAVISQKPSRDICQRGTSLTIQCQVDSQVTMMFWYRQQPGQSLTLIATANQGSEATYESGFVIDKFPISRPNLTFSTLTVSNMSPEDSSIYLCSVRAGEGSQPQHFGDGTRLSIL.

This clone showed up just a few times. V gene TRBV5-4 combines with J gene TRBJ2-7; 8 bases line up with TRBD2. The trim removed 0 bases at V and 1 base at J, leaving 6 bases unmatched. The germline V gene encodes CDR1 SGHNT and CDR2 YYREEE (reference sequence). CDR3 length: 16 amino acids. CDR3 residues: CASSLDPSGLSYEQYF. The CDR3 region has the DNA TGTGCCAGCAGCTTGGATCCTAGCGGGCTTTCCTACGAGCAGTACTTC.

CDR3 region: CASRGGSSYEQYF. The DNA of the CDR3 is TGTGCCAGCAGGGGAGGTAGCTCCTACGAGCAGTACTTC. V gene TRBV2 combines with J gene TRBJ2-7; a possible D gene is TRBD2 (6 bases). V lost 6 bases and J 0 bases, leaving 9 bases between the germline ends. The germline gives CDR1 SNHLY, CDR2 FYNNEI. The CDR3 length is 13 residues. Full variable domain (remainder filled in from reference TRBV2 and TRBJ2-7): EPEVTQTPSHQVTQMGQEVILRCVPISNHLYFYWYRQILGQKVEFLVSFYNNEISEKSEIFDDQFSVERPDGSNFTLKIRSTKLEDSAMYFCASRGGSSYEQYFGPGTRLTVT.